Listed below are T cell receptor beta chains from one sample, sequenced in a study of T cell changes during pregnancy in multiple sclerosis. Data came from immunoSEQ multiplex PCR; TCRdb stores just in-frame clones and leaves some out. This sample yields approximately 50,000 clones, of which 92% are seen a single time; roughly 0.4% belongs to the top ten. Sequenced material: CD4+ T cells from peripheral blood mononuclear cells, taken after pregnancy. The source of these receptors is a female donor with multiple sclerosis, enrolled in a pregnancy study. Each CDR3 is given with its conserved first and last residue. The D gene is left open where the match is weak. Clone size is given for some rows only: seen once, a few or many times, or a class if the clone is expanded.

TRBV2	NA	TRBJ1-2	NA	CASVRPDNYGYTF	TGTGCCAGCGTCAGGCCAGATAACTATGGCTACACCTTC
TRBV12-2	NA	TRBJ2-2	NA	CASRQFPPFLPSGGGTGELFF	TGTGCAAGTCGCCAGTTCCCACCTTTCCTTCCGTCGGGGGGGGGCACCGGGGAGCTGTTTTTT
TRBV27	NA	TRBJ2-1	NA	CASSDRPSSYNEQFF	TGTGCCAGCAGTGACAGGCCCTCCTCCTACAATGAGCAGTTCTTC
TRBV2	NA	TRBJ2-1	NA	CASSERGNEQFF	TGTGCCAGCAGTGAAAGGGGCAATGAGCAGTTCTTC
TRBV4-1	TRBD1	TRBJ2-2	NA	CASSPGTGLETGELFF	TGCGCCAGCAGCCCCGGGACAGGGTTGGAGACCGGGGAGCTGTTTTTT
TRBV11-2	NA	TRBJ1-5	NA	CASSLVDNQPQHF	TGTGCCAGCAGCTTAGTAGACAATCAGCCCCAGCATTTT
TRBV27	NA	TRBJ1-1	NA	CASSPPPPGLNTEAFF	TGTGCCAGCAGTCCCCCTCCCCCAGGGCTGAACACTGAAGCTTTCTTT
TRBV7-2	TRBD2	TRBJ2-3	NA	CASSSYSGRSTDTQYF	TGTGCCAGCAGCTCCTATAGCGGGAGGTCCACAGATACGCAGTATTTT
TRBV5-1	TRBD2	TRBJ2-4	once	CASSPGLAVVGPKNIQYF	TGCGCCAGCAGCCCGGGACTAGCGGTTGTGGGACCAAAAAACATTCAGTACTTC
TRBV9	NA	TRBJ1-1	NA	CASSVVESTEAFF	TGTGCCAGCAGCGTAGTTGAGAGCACTGAAGCTTTCTTT
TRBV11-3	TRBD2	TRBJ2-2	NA	CASSLAGGNGELFF	TGTGCCAGCAGCTTGGCGGGGGGAAACGGGGAGCTGTTTTTT
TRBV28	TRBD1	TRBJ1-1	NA	CASSLYGVRGRDTEAFF	TGTGCCAGCAGTTTATATGGGGTAAGGGGGCGCGACACTGAAGCTTTCTTT
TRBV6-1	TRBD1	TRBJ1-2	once	CASSKTGGYGYTF	TGTGCCAGCAGTAAGACAGGGGGCTATGGCTACACCTTC
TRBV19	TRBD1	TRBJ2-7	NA	CASTRGLQSEQYF	TGTGCCAGTACCAGGGGGCTCCAATCCGAGCAGTACTTC
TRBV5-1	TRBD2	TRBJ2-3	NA	CASSMNLAGGTDTQYF	TGCGCCAGCAGCATGAATCTAGCGGGAGGTACAGATACGCAGTATTTT
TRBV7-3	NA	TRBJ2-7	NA	CASSLGRQAEQYF	TGTGCCAGCAGCTTAGGCAGGCAGGCCGAGCAGTACTTC
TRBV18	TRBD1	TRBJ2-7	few	CASSPPGTGVYEQYF	TGTGCCAGCTCACCCCCCGGGACAGGGGTCTACGAGCAGTACTTC
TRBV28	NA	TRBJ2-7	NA	CASSDRESRYEQYF	TGTGCCAGCAGTGACCGGGAGAGTCGGTACGAGCAGTACTTC
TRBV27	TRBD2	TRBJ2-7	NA	CASSSGLAGVRPYEQYF	TGTGCCAGCAGTTCGGGACTAGCGGGAGTGCGTCCCTACGAGCAGTACTTC
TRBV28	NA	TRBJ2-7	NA	CASKVGPYEQYF	TGTGCCAGCAAGGTGGGCCCCTACGAGCAGTACTTC
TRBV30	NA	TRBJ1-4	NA	CAWSSPGVNEKLFF	TGTGCCTGGAGTAGCCCCGGGGTTAATGAAAAACTGTTTTTT
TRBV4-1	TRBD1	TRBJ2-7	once	CASSHTGTGGDEQYF	TGCGCCAGCAGCCATACCGGGACAGGGGGCGACGAGCAGTACTTC
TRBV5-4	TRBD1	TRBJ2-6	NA	CASSLAGQGGSGANVLTF	TGTGCCAGCAGCTTGGCGGGACAGGGTGGCTCTGGGGCCAACGTCCTGACTTTC
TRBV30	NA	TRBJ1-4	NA	CAWSVATGFSTNEKLFF	TGTGCCTGGAGTGTAGCGACGGGTTTTTCAACTAATGAAAAACTGTTTTTT
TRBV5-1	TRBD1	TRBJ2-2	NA	CASSLRQGGTGELFF	TGCGCCAGCAGCCTTCGACAGGGTGGCACCGGGGAGCTGTTTTTT
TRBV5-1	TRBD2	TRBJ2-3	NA	CASSSGLASTDTQYF	TGCGCCAGCAGCTCTGGACTAGCGTCCACAGATACGCAGTATTTT
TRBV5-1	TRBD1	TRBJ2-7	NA	CASSAAGTGNYEQYF	TGCGCCAGCAGCGCTGCCGGGACAGGGAACTACGAGCAGTACTTC
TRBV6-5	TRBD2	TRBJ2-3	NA	CASSPTSVGTDTQYF	TGTGCCAGCAGCCCGACTAGCGTAGGCACAGATACGCAGTATTTT
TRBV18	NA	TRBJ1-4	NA	CASSLQQGEKLFF	TGTGCCAGCTCACTTCAGCAGGGTGAAAAACTGTTTTTT